One sample yielded the 23 T cell receptor beta chains listed below, sequenced in a study of blood T cells in healthy people across ages. Using a J-beta primer mix together with a sample-barcoded 5' primer, a second PCR was run for roughly 7 to 11 cycles. TCRdb called the 5' RACE reads again in MiXCR, with one record for every CDR3 protein. The sample lists over 600,000 distinct CDR3 sequences; around three fifths were seen once. Input material: blood. The receptor source for this set is a man aged 35 to 55 in good health.

This chain uses TRBV7-2 with TRBJ2-7; TRBD1 matches 7 bases. J gave up 3 bases and V 8 bases, and 7 bases lay outside the gene matches. CDR1 and CDR2 (germline): SGHTA, FQGNSA. The CDR3 covers 13 residues. This CDR3 reads CASGDRDSYEQYF. CDR3 in DNA: TGTGCCAGCGGAGACAGGGACAGCTACGAGCAGTACTTC.

The CDR3 nucleotides are TGTGCCAGCAGGGATAACACGGGCTACTCCAATCAGCCCCAGCATTTT. Translating it yields CASRDNTGYSNQPQHF. V gene TRBV7-2 combines with J gene TRBJ1-5; D gene uncertain. The CDR3 is 16 residues long. The germline gives CDR1 SGHTA, CDR2 FQGNSA. V shed 6 bases and J shed 3 bases, with 18 bases lying between them.

This chain joins TRBV20-1 and TRBJ2-5; 8 bases match TRBD1. The CDR3 is 15 amino acids. Germline V gene lookup returns CDR1 DFQATT and CDR2 SNEGSKA (reference sequence). Trimming took 6 bases from V and 1 from J; bases not matched to a gene: 10. The CDR3 DNA is TGCAGTGCCTCCGGGGCCGGGACAGGCCAAGAGACCCAGTACTTC. Translated, it gives CSASGAGTGQETQYF.

The chain is built from TRBV12-3 or TRBV12-4 and TRBJ1-1, with D possibly being TRBD1 (5 bases). V was clipped by 7 bases and J by 11 bases, with 14 bases between them. The length of the CDR3 is 11 residues. CDR3 residues: CASTPGVWAFF. The CDR3, as DNA: TGTGCCAGCACCCCGGGGGTCTGGGCTTTCTTT.

V is TRBV24-1 and J is TRBJ2-1, with D possibly TRBD1 on 6 matching bases. V lost 2 bases and J 5 bases, leaving 12 bases between the germline ends. The germline V gene has CDR1 KGHDR and CDR2 SFDVKD. The CDR3 covers 15 residues. The chain's CDR3 is CATSDWTEANNEQFF. DNA of the CDR3: TGTGCCACCAGTGATTGGACAGAAGCGAACAATGAGCAGTTCTTC.

The chain employs TRBV20-1 and TRBJ2-1; 8 bases match TRBD1. Germline-derived CDR1 and CDR2 are DFQATT and SNEGSKA (reference sequence). This CDR3 spans 16 amino acids. V shed 0 bases and J 2 bases; nucleotides not matched to a gene: 6. In nucleotides, the CDR3 is TGCAGTGCTAGAGACGGGACAGGTGCTACCTACAATGAGCAGTTCTTC. This encodes CSARDGTGATYNEQFF.

This clonotype appeared a few times. The chain joins TRBV6-1 to TRBJ2-7; TRBD1 might be the D (5 bases). The CDR3 runs 13 residues. Per the germline V gene, CDR1 is MNHNS and CDR2 is SASEGT. V was shortened by 5 bases and J by 3 bases, with 11 bases between the two germline ends. In DNA, the CDR3 is TGTGCCAGCAGTCGGACACCCAACTACGAGCAGTACTTC. Protein: CASSRTPNYEQYF.

The V and J genes are TRBV6-6 and TRBJ1-4, with 7 positions matching TRBD1. CDR3 length equals 15 residues. J lost 7 bases, V lost 7 bases, and 12 bases had no gene match. The germline V gene has CDR1 MNHNY and CDR2 SVGAGI (reference sequence). The CDR3 spells CASNAKGARSEKLFF. The CDR3 DNA sequence: TGTGCCAGCAATGCTAAGGGGGCGCGGAGTGAAAAACTGTTTTTT.

This clonotype has a handful of counts. V and J are TRBV6-2 or TRBV6-3 and TRBJ2-5; 11 bases match TRBD2. The CDR3 runs 16 residues. Germline assignment: CDR1 MNHEY and CDR2 SVGEGT. J gave up 3 bases and V 5 bases, and 8 bases lay outside the gene matches. In DNA, the CDR3 is TGTGCCAGCAGTCGGAACCCGGGACTAGCGGAAGAGACCCAGTACTTC. It translates to CASSRNPGLAEETQYF.

The rearrangement links TRBV6-1 to TRBJ2-7, with 12 positions matching TRBD2. V was clipped by 3 bases and J by 4 bases; unmatched bases: 7. The CDR3 extends over 16 amino acids. Germline lookup yields CDR1 MNHNS and CDR2 SASEGT. CDR3 loop: CASSEIGTSGSYEQYF. Here the CDR3 DNA reads TGTGCCAGCAGTGAGATCGGGACTAGCGGGTCTTACGAGCAGTACTTC.

The V and J genes are TRBV9 and TRBJ2-2, with a possible D match to TRBD2 (6 bases). The CDR3 totals 14 residues. The V end was cut by 2 bases, the J end by 8 bases, with 13 bases between. Germline CDR1 and CDR2: SGDLS and YYNGEE. CDR3 sequence: CASSVKSGGGELFF. The CDR3 bases are TGTGCCAGCAGCGTCAAATCCGGAGGGGGGGAGCTGTTTTTT.

The gene calls are TRBV7-9 and TRBJ2-3; the match to TRBD1 covers 9 bases. Germline loops: CDR1 SEHNR, CDR2 FQNEAQ (reference sequence). The trim removed 4 bases at V and 5 bases at J, leaving 7 bases unmatched. This CDR3 spans 15 amino acids. The chain's CDR3 is CASSSNRGQGDTQYF. CDR3 coding DNA: TGTGCCAGCAGCTCAAACAGGGGGCAAGGAGATACGCAGTATTTT.

The rearrangement joins TRBV20-1 to TRBJ2-5, with D tentatively TRBD1 (6 bases). Trimming took off 3 bases at V and 3 bases at J, with 17 bases between the two ends. Germline V gives CDR1 DFQATT, CDR2 SNEGSKA (reference sequence). This CDR3 contains 15 residues. This CDR3 reads CSARPETGIKETQYF. The CDR3 nucleotides are TGCAGTGCTAGGCCTGAGACAGGAATTAAAGAGACCCAGTACTTC.

This clonotype has just a few counts. The CDR3 nucleotides are TGTGCCAGCAGCTTGCAGCGGGTTCGCGAGCAGTACTTC. It yields the protein CASSLQRVREQYF. This sequence joins TRBV5-5 and TRBJ2-7; D perhaps matches TRBD2 (6 bases). V lost 1 base and J lost 6, with 11 bases in between. From germline, CDR1 is SGHKS and CDR2 YYEKEE (reference sequence). The length of the CDR3 is 13 residues. Combining the CDR3 with reference TRBV5-5 and TRBJ2-7 gives the whole variable domain DAGVTQSPTHLIKTRGQQVTLRCSPISGHKSVSWYQQVLGQGPQFIFQYYEKEERGRGNFPDRFSARQFPNYSSELNVNALLLGDSALYLCASSLQRVREQYFGPGTRLTVT.

This chain uses TRBV14 with TRBJ2-6; the D is unclear. CDR3 length: 16 residues. Germline V gene sequence: CDR1 SGHDN, CDR2 FVKESK. The V and J ends lost 4 bases and 1 base respectively, with 11 bases between them. The CDR3 nucleotides are TGTGCCAGCAGCCCCAAGGTCAGGTCTGGGGCCAACGTCCTGACTTTC. Translated: CASSPKVRSGANVLTF.

The gene calls are TRBV6-6 and TRBJ1-1; 8 bases are a match to TRBD1. Unmatched junction bases numbered 22, after V lost 8 bases and J lost 11 bases. Germline V CDR1 and CDR2: MNHNY, SVGAGI (reference sequence). The CDR3 covers 16 residues. CDR3 DNA sequence: TGTGCCAGCCCGCCCGATTCGGGCTCTGTGGGACAGGCTGCTTTCTTT. It yields the protein CASPPDSGSVGQAAFF.

V gene TRBV9 combines with J gene TRBJ2-7; D possibly corresponds to TRBD2 (6 bases). The CDR3 has 15 amino acids. Germline V CDR1 and CDR2: SGDLS, YYNGEE. The V end was cut by 4 bases, the J end by 2 bases, with 16 bases between. The CDR3 DNA sequence: TGTGCCAGCAGCCCGGCGGGACTCGCAACCTACGAGCAGTACTTC. The encoded protein is CASSPAGLATYEQYF. Variable domain in full (rest from reference TRBV9 and TRBJ2-7): DSGVTQTPKHLITATGQRVTLRCSPRSGDLSVYWYQQSLDQGLQFLIQYYNGEERAKGNILERFSAQQFPDLHSELNLSSLELGDSALYFCASSPAGLATYEQYFGPGTRLTVT.

The chain recombines TRBV7-2 with TRBJ2-5, with 9 bases fitting TRBD1. The J call may not be correct, given that the DNA end is closer to TRBJ2-7. CDR3 length: 13 residues. The germline gives CDR1 SGHTA, CDR2 FQGNSA. The CDR3: CASSKEDRGEQYF. CDR3 DNA sequence: TGTGCCAGCAGCAAAGAGGACAGGGGCGAGCAGTACTTC.

In this sample, this clonotype turned up once. The chain recombines TRBV6-2 or TRBV6-3 with TRBJ2-7, with 14 positions matching TRBD2. The germline CDR1 and CDR2 sequences are MNHEY and SVGEGT. V was pared by 7 bases and J by 3 bases, with 8 bases of the junction left unmatched. CDR3 length: 16 amino acids. CDR3 nucleotide sequence: TGTGCCAGCACTGGGACTAGCGGGGGTACCCGCTACGAGCAGTACTTC. As protein: CASTGTSGGTRYEQYF.

The chain has TRBV12-3 or TRBV12-4 and TRBJ2-5; D gene ambiguous. This CDR3 has 11 amino acids. Trimming removed 5 bases at V and 5 bases at J, with 6 bases between. The CDR3 DNA reads TGTGCCAGCAGTAATAGGGAGACCCAGTACTTC. It is translated as CASSNRETQYF.

This chain joins TRBV29-1 and TRBJ2-5; D gene ambiguous. The CDR3 is 14 amino acids. The V gene lost 2 bases and the J gene lost 4 bases, with 14 bases spanning the gap. Germline loops: CDR1 SQVTM, CDR2 ANQGSEA. CDR3 sequence (DNA): TGCAGCGTTGAACCAATAGGCGTCCCAGAGACCCAGTACTTC. This sequence encodes CSVEPIGVPETQYF.

This clonotype was seen once. This chain joins TRBV7-3 and TRBJ2-2, with D perhaps assigned TRBD1 or TRBD2 (6 bases each). The CDR3 contains 15 residues. V lost 5 bases and J 3 bases, leaving 13 bases between the germline ends. CDR1 and CDR2 (germline): SGHTA, FQGTGA. CDR3 sequence (DNA): TGTGCCAGCAGCCGCGGGGCAGGGGACACCGGGGAGCTGTTTTTT. It is translated as CASSRGAGDTGELFF.

This clonotype was recorded at least ten times. A much larger clonotype is one base distant, so this may be a read error. The chain has TRBV6-6 and TRBJ2-1; D remains unclear. Trimming removed 0 bases at V and 4 bases at J, with 4 bases between. This CDR3 spans 13 amino acids. Germline V gene data show CDR1 as MNHNY and CDR2 as SVGAGI (reference sequence). The CDR3 nucleotides read TGTGCCAGCAGTTACTCGGAGTACAATGAGCAGTTCTTC. It encodes CASSYSEYNEQFF.